Listed here is a single T cell receptor (beta chain). Germline CDR1 reads SGHNT; CDR2 reads YENEEA. This CDR3 has 14 amino acids. V lost 5 bases, J lost 0 bases, and 4 bases stayed unmatched. These data are taken from a study of blood T cell repertoires in COVID-19. Seattle researchers signed up patients amid active infection and tracked them longitudinally. Sequenced by immunoSEQ multiplex PCR; TCRdb stores in-frame clones only, minus some. Of 100,000 to 150,000 clones listed, approximately 90% are singletons. This chain joins TRBV11-3 and TRBJ2-7; 7 bases are shared with TRBD1. Sequencing input: peripheral blood. This receptor was obtained from a man in his sixties with COVID-19, enrolled during active disease. CDR3 in DNA: TGTGCCAGCAGCCCCGGGGACAGCTCCTACGAGCAGTACTTC. Amino acid sequence: CASSPGDSSYEQYF.